The sequence of this TCR beta chain was determined in a study of blood T cell repertoires in COVID-19. Data came from immunoSEQ multiplex PCR; TCRdb stores just in-frame clones and leaves some out. The repertoire holds a few hundred thousand clones, with around 89% as singletons. Within 2 weeks before study entry, exposed participants met a COVID-19 case. The source is a man aged 30 to 45 who had been exposed to COVID-19. The specimen sequenced was PBMCs or T cells enriched from blood (not recorded which).

This chain's CDR3 is CASSDRIQETQYF. CDR3 DNA sequence: TGCGCCAGCAGTGACAGAATCCAAGAGACCCAGTACTTC. The chain joins TRBV10-1 to TRBJ2-5; D gene uncertain. Trimming removed 3 bases from V and 1 base from J, with 6 bases in between. The CDR3 is 13 residues long. Germline CDR1 and CDR2: WNHNN and SYGVQD (reference sequence).